The rows below give T cell receptor beta chains drawn from one sample of a study of neurological immune-mediated disorders. Each CDR3 protein gets one entry after TCRdb re-called the 5' RACE reads with MiXCR. The data show over 50,000 distinct CDR3 sequences, about 3.7% seen once. Sequencing was carried out using PBMCs. Receptors originate from a man aged 40-49 years with multiple sclerosis. Each CDR3 is given with its conserved first and last residue. A D gene is named only where the DNA matches it firmly. A row's size may be missing; if present it is once, few, many or a size class.

DNA: TGTGCCAGCAGTTTAGAAAGGGGAGCGAATTCACCCCTCCACTTT
CDR3: CASSLERGANSPLHF
size: many
V: TRBV12-3/TRBV12-4
length: 15
J: TRBJ1-6
D: .

DNA: TGCGCCAGCAGCTTGGTCGACAGGATCAATGAGCAGTTCTTC
CDR3: CASSLVDRINEQFF
size: many
V: TRBV5-1
length: 14
J: TRBJ2-1
D: .

DNA: TGCAGTGCTAGAGATCAGGATCGGGCCGAGCAGTACTTC
CDR3: CSARDQDRAEQYF
size: many
V: TRBV20-1
length: 13
J: TRBJ2-7
D: .

DNA: TGTGCCAGCAGCCCAACCAAAAGTGGACGGGGTTTCTTT
CDR3: CASSPTKSGRGFF
size: .
V: TRBV7-2
length: 13
J: TRBJ1-1
D: .

DNA: TGCAGTGCCACCCAGGGGTACGAGCAGTACTTC
CDR3: CSATQGYEQYF
size: few
V: TRBV20-1
length: 11
J: TRBJ2-7
D: .

DNA: TGTGTATGCGGGGATGGAAGCAATCAGCCCCAGCATTTT
CDR3: CVCGDGSNQPQHF
size: many
V: TRBV6-5
length: 13
J: TRBJ1-5
D: .

DNA: TGTGCCAGCACTCCGGGGGTGGTCAAAAACATTCAGTACTTC
CDR3: CASTPGVVKNIQYF
size: many
V: TRBV2
length: 14
J: TRBJ2-4
D: .

DNA: TGCGCCAGCAGCTCGCTTACTCAGGGTCGGGGGACTGAAGCTTTCTTT
CDR3: CASSSLTQGRGTEAFF
size: many
V: TRBV5-1
length: 16
J: TRBJ1-1
D: .

DNA: TGTGCCAGCAGCCTTCTGACAGGGACCCAGCCCCAGCATTTT
CDR3: CASSLLTGTQPQHF
size: many
V: TRBV7-2
length: 14
J: TRBJ1-5
D: TRBD1

DNA: TGTGCCATCAGTTGGGGGTACCAAGAGACCCAGTACTTC
CDR3: CAISWGYQETQYF
size: many
V: TRBV10-3
length: 13
J: TRBJ2-5
D: .

DNA: TGTGCCAGCAGGCGGGACAGGGGGCTTGGCTACACCTTC
CDR3: CASRRDRGLGYTF
size: many
V: TRBV12-3/TRBV12-4
length: 13
J: TRBJ1-2
D: TRBD1

DNA: TGTGCCAGCAGCCAAGTTCAAGGGCGCGGCTATGGCTACACCTTC
CDR3: CASSQVQGRGYGYTF
size: many
V: TRBV3-1
length: 15
J: TRBJ1-2
D: .

DNA: TGTGCCAGCAGCTTAGAACCGGGACTAGACAATGAGCAGTTCTTC
CDR3: CASSLEPGLDNEQFF
size: many
V: TRBV7-6
length: 15
J: TRBJ2-1
D: TRBD2

DNA: TGCGCCAGCAGCCAAGGCAGGATTTCGGACATTCAGTACTTC
CDR3: CASSQGRISDIQYF
size: many
V: TRBV4-1
length: 14
J: TRBJ2-4
D: .

DNA: TGTGCCAGCACCCAGGGGCTCCCCACAGATACGCAGTATTTT
CDR3: CASTQGLPTDTQYF
size: many
V: TRBV6-5
length: 14
J: TRBJ2-3
D: .

DNA: TGTGCCAGCTCACCAAGACAGGGGGGCCACTATGGCTACACCTTC
CDR3: CASSPRQGGHYGYTF
size: many
V: TRBV18
length: 15
J: TRBJ1-2
D: TRBD1

DNA: TGCAGTGCTAATAGCCCGGGACAGATGAACACTGAAGCTTTCTTT
CDR3: CSANSPGQMNTEAFF
size: many
V: TRBV20-1
length: 15
J: TRBJ1-1
D: TRBD1

DNA: TGTGCCAGCAGTCCAAGAGGGGGTAATGAAAAACTGTTTTTT
CDR3: CASSPRGGNEKLFF
size: few
V: TRBV12-3/TRBV12-4
length: 14
J: TRBJ1-4
D: .

DNA: TGCGCCAGCAGCCAAACAAATATTAATGGCTACACCTTC
CDR3: CASSQTNINGYTF
size: many
V: TRBV5-1
length: 13
J: TRBJ1-2
D: .

DNA: TGTGCCACCAGTGATTTGGGCGGGGGGTCCTACAATGAGCAGTTCTTC
CDR3: CATSDLGGGSYNEQFF
size: many
V: TRBV24-1
length: 16
J: TRBJ2-1
D: TRBD2

DNA: TGTGCCAGCGTTGTCCGGCGCGGCAGGGTAACCTACGAGCAGTACTTC
CDR3: CASVVRRGRVTYEQYF
size: many
V: TRBV21-1
length: 16
J: TRBJ2-7
D: .

DNA: TGCAGTGCTAGAGAAATCGCAGGGGGCAGCGTGCTCTATGGCTACACCTTC
CDR3: CSAREIAGGSVLYGYTF
size: many
V: TRBV20-1
length: 17
J: TRBJ1-2
D: TRBD1

DNA: TGCGCCAGCAGCTTGGGGACAGGGGGAGGCGGGACTGAAGCTTTCTTT
CDR3: CASSLGTGGGGTEAFF
size: many
V: TRBV5-1
length: 16
J: TRBJ1-1
D: TRBD1

DNA: TGTGCCAGCAGTCCTACACAGGGACTAGAACATCAGCCCCAGCATTTT
CDR3: CASSPTQGLEHQPQHF
size: .
V: TRBV12-3/TRBV12-4
length: 16
J: TRBJ1-5
D: .

DNA: TGCAGTGCTAGAGGTGGGGGGCCGGTTCAGCCCCAGCATTTT
CDR3: CSARGGGPVQPQHF
size: many
V: TRBV20-1
length: 14
J: TRBJ1-5
D: .

DNA: TGCGCCAGCAGCTTGGACAGTAACTATGGCTACACCTTC
CDR3: CASSLDSNYGYTF
size: many
V: TRBV5-1
length: 13
J: TRBJ1-2
D: .

DNA: TGTGCCATCAGTACAGGGGGTGGCCAAGAGACCCAGTACTTC
CDR3: CAISTGGGQETQYF
size: many
V: TRBV10-3
length: 14
J: TRBJ2-5
D: TRBD1

DNA: TGCGCCAGCAGCCCTTCCATGGGCACCTACGAGCAGTACTTC
CDR3: CASSPSMGTYEQYF
size: many
V: TRBV10-2
length: 14
J: TRBJ2-7
D: .

DNA: TGCGCCAGCAGCCAAGATAGATTAAGCGGAAGCACAGATACGCAGTATTTT
CDR3: CASSQDRLSGSTDTQYF
size: many
V: TRBV4-1
length: 17
J: TRBJ2-3
D: .

DNA: TGCGCCAGCAGCATGACTAGCGGACGTCCCGCAGATACGCAGTATTTT
CDR3: CASSMTSGRPADTQYF
size: many
V: TRBV5-1
length: 16
J: TRBJ2-3
D: TRBD2

DNA: TGCAGCGGAACTAGCGGGGTTAACAATGAGCAGTTCTTC
CDR3: CSGTSGVNNEQFF
size: many
V: TRBV29-1
length: 13
J: TRBJ2-1
D: TRBD2

DNA: TGTGCCAGCCAGAACCCTGGGGGGCGGTCCTACAATGAGCAGTTCTTC
CDR3: CASQNPGGRSYNEQFF
size: many
V: TRBV28
length: 16
J: TRBJ2-1
D: .

DNA: TGTGCCAGCAGAGGGGGACTGGGACAGCCCCAGCATTTT
CDR3: CASRGGLGQPQHF
size: many
V: TRBV6-5
length: 13
J: TRBJ1-5
D: .

DNA: TGTGCCAGCAGCCCCCTCCTACAGGGAAACACTGAAGCTTTCTTT
CDR3: CASSPLLQGNTEAFF
size: many
V: TRBV7-6
length: 15
J: TRBJ1-1
D: .

DNA: TGTGCCAGCACCCTGGACAGGAACACCGGGGAGCTGTTTTTT
CDR3: CASTLDRNTGELFF
size: many
V: TRBV12-3/TRBV12-4
length: 14
J: TRBJ2-2
D: .

DNA: TGCGCCAGCAGCCAAGATTGGGGACAGCAAGAGACCCAGTACTTC
CDR3: CASSQDWGQQETQYF
size: .
V: TRBV4-1
length: 15
J: TRBJ2-5
D: TRBD1

DNA: TGCGCTACATCAAGAGAGAACACCGGGGAGCTGTTTTTT
CDR3: CATSRENTGELFF
size: many
V: TRBV5-1
length: 13
J: TRBJ2-2
D: .

DNA: TGTGCCAGCAGTTTGCTGTTCGTAGCGGGAGACGCGAACACCGGGGAGCTGTTTTTT
CDR3: CASSLLFVAGDANTGELFF
size: many
V: TRBV12-3/TRBV12-4
length: 19
J: TRBJ2-2
D: TRBD2

DNA: TGCGCCAGCAGCCAAGATGGCGGGCAGGGGGCTCGGGGCTACACCTTC
CDR3: CASSQDGGQGARGYTF
size: many
V: TRBV4-1
length: 16
J: TRBJ1-2
D: TRBD1

DNA: TGTGCCAGCAGTAAGATGAGCTCCTACAATGAGCAGTTCTTC
CDR3: CASSKMSSYNEQFF
size: .
V: TRBV6-5
length: 14
J: TRBJ2-1
D: .

DNA: TGCAGCGTTGAGGAAGGGGGGGCCGAGCAGTACTTC
CDR3: CSVEEGGAEQYF
size: few
V: TRBV29-1
length: 12
J: TRBJ2-7
D: .

DNA: TGTGCCAGCACCCTCCTACAGGGCCCGGAGACCCAGTACTTC
CDR3: CASTLLQGPETQYF
size: many
V: TRBV7-9
length: 14
J: TRBJ2-5
D: .

DNA: TGCGCCAGCACCGTCGGGACTGAACACACAGATACGCAGTATTTT
CDR3: CASTVGTEHTDTQYF
size: medium-sized
V: TRBV5-1
length: 15
J: TRBJ2-3
D: .

DNA: TGTGCCAGCAGCTTAGAGACATCGATCTATGGCTACACCTTC
CDR3: CASSLETSIYGYTF
size: many
V: TRBV11-2
length: 14
J: TRBJ1-2
D: .